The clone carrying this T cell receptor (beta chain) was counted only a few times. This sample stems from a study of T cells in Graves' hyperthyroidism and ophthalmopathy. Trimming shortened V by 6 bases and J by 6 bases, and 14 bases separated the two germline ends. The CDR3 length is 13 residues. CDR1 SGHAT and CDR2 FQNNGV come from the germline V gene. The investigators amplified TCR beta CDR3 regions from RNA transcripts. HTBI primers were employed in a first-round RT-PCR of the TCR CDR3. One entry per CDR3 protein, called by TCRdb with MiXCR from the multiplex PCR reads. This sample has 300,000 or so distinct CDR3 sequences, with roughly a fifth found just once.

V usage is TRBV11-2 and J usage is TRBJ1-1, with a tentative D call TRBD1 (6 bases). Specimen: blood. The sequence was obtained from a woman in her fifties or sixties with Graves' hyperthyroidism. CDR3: CASSSTGLAEAFF. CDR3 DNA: TGTGCCAGCAGTTCTACAGGGTTGGCTGAAGCTTTCTTT. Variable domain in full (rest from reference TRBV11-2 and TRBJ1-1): EAGVAQSPRYKIIEKRQSVAFWCNPISGHATLYWYQQILGQGPKLLIQFQNNGVVDDSQLPKDRFSAERLKGVDSTLKIQPAKLEDSAVYLCASSSTGLAEAFFGQGTRLTVV.